These 4 T cell receptor gamma chains were sequenced from one sample in a study of γδ T cells in repeated Plasmodium falciparum infection. TCRdb called clones from the multiplex PCR reads again using CATT. The sample gives approximately 26,000 gamma-chain clones, about 3% of which show up once; around a third is in the top ten. Vgamma9/Vdelta2+ and Vdelta2-negative gammadelta T cells were flow-sorted from PBMC for bulk sequencing. The sequencing input was gamma-delta T cells from blood. These TCRs come from a pool of human donors (malaria-infected and uninfected, not separated).

This clone came up a few times. Given a far larger clone just one base away, this is likely a sequencing read error. Other DNA sequences from this sample encode an identical CDR3 as well. This chain uses TRGV9 with TRGJ1 or TRGJ2. Assignment of the J gene here rests on matching the DNA to germline, because TCRdb gives none. This CDR3 has 18 amino acids. The V segment lost 0 bases and the J segment 3 bases; nucleotides outside the gene matches: 17. The germline CDR1 and CDR2 sequences are GITISATS and ISYDGTV (reference sequence). The CDR3 spells CALWEVRRTPTTYYKKLF. The CDR3, as DNA: TGTGCCTTGTGGGAGGTGAGGAGAACTCCAACGACTTATTATAAGAAACTCTTT.

The sample holds a few counts of this clone. This likely came from a read error, as a far larger clone is one base away. Other DNA sequences from this sample encode an identical CDR3 as well. V is TRGV9 and J is TRGJ1 or TRGJ2. The J gene, not given by TCRdb, was assigned here from a germline match of the nucleotide sequence. CDR3 length: 11 amino acids. Germline V gene lookup returns CDR1 GITISATS and CDR2 ISYDGTV (reference sequence). V lost 11 bases and J lost 4; bases outside the gene matches: 8. The CDR3 DNA reads as TGTGCCTGCCTGCCGTATTATAAGAAACTCTTT. Translation gives CACLPYYKKLF.

Concerning this clone: It is likely a read error: a sequence one base away is far more abundant. This sample includes further DNA sequences coding for the same CDR3. V usage is TRGV9 and J usage is TRGJP. TCRdb lists no J gene, so it was determined here by aligning the DNA to germline. Looked up from germline, CDR1 is GITISATS and CDR2 is ISYDGTV (reference sequence). The CDR3 has 17 residues. The CDR3 reads CALWESPQELGKKIKVF. The CDR3, as DNA: TGTGCCTTGTGGGAGTCCCCCCAAGAGCTGGGCAAAAAAATCAAGGTATTT.

Remarks on this clone: A far larger clone differs by one base, so this is likely a read error. The sample carries other DNA sequences with the same CDR3. This CDR3 is CALWEPISYKKLF. The CDR3 DNA sequence: TGCGCCTTGTGGGAGCCCATTAGTTATAAGAAACTCTTT. The genes are TRGV9 and TRGJ1 or TRGJ2. TCRdb offers no J gene call, so here the DNA was matched to germline to obtain one. There are 13 residues in the CDR3. Per germline, CDR1 GITISATS and CDR2 ISYDGTV (reference sequence).